The clone carrying this TCR beta chain has a single count. The data are from a study of technical replicates of blood from a handful of donors. Clones were read by immunoSEQ multiplex PCR, and TCRdb kept only the in-frame ones, dropping some. In the table there are almost 70,000 clones, 88% of which are singletons. Specimen: PBMCs. The TCR originated in a human donor in good health. Some clones in this sample may be carry-over from other donors' samples.

The CDR3 DNA reads as TGCGCCAGCAGCCAAGATACTAGCTTAAAAGAGACCCAGTACTTC. Protein product: CASSQDTSLKETQYF. V gene TRBV4-3 combines with J gene TRBJ2-5; weak D call: TRBD2 (6 bases). The CDR3 contains 15 residues. The germline V and J ends were trimmed by 0 bases and 3 bases, with 11 bases remaining between them. CDR1 and CDR2 (germline): LGHNA, YSLEER.